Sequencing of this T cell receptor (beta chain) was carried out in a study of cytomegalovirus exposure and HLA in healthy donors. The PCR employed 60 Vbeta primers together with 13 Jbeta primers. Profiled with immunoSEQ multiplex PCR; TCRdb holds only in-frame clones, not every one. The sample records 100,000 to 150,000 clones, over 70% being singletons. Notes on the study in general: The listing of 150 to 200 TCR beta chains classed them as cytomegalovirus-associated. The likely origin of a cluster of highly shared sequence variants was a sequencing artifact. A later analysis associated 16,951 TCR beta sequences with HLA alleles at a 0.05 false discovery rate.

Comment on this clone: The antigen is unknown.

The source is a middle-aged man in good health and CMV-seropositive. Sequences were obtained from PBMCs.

CDR3 amino acids: CASSLRDTHQPQHF. CDR3 bases: TGTGCCAGCAGCTTGAGGGACACACATCAGCCCCAGCATTTT. The chain has TRBV5-6 and TRBJ1-5; weak D call: TRBD1 (6 bases). From germline, CDR1 is SGHDT and CDR2 YYEEEE. The CDR3 length is 14 residues. V lost 1 base to trimming and J lost 5 bases, with 10 bases between them.